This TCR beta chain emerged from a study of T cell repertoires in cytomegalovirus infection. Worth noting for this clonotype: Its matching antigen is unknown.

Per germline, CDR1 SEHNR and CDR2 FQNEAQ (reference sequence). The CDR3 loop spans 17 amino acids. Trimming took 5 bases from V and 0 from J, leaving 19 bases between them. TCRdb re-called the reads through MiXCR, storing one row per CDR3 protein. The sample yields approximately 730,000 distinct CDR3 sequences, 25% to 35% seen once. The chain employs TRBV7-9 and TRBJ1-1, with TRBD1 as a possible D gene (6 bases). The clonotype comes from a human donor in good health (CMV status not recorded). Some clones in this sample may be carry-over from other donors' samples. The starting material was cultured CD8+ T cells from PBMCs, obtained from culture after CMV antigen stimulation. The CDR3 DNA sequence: TGTGCCAGCAGCCACCCCCCTCAGGGGTCCATGAACACTGAAGCTTTCTTT. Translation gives CASSHPPQGSMNTEAFF.